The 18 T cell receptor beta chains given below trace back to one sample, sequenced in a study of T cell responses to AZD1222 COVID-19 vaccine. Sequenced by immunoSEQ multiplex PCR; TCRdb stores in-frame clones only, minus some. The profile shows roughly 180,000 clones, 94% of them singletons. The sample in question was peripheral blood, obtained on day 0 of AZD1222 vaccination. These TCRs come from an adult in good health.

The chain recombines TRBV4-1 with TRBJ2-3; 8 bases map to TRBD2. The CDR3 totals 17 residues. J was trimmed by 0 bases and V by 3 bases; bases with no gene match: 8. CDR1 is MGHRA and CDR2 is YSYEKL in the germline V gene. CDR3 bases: TGCGCCAGCAGCCAGGGCGGGGGGAGCGGGAGCACAGATACGCAGTATTTT. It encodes CASSQGGGSGSTDTQYF.

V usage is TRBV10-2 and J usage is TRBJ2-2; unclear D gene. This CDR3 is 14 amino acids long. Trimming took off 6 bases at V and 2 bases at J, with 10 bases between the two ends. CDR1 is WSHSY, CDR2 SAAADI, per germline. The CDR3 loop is CASRIGINTGELFF. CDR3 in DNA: TGCGCCAGCAGAATAGGAATTAACACCGGGGAGCTGTTTTTT.

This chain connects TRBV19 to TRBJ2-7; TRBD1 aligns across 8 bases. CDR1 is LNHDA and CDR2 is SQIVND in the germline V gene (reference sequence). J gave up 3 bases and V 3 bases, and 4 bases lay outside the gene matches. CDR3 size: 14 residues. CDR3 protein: CASSIAGTGYEQYF. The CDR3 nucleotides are TGTGCCAGTAGTATCGCCGGGACAGGCTACGAGCAGTACTTC.

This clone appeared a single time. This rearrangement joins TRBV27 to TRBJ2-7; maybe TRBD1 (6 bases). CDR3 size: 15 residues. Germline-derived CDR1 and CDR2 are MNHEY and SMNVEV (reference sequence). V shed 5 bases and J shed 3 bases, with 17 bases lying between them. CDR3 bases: TGTGCCAGCAGTACTACCGACAGGCTGGGCTACGAGCAGTACTTC. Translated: CASSTTDRLGYEQYF.

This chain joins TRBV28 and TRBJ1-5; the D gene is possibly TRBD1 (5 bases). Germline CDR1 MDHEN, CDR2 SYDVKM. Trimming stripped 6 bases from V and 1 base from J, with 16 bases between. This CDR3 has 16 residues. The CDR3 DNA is TGTGCCAGCAGCTTTGCGAGGGGAGTAAGCAATCAGCCCCAGCATTTT. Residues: CASSFARGVSNQPQHF.

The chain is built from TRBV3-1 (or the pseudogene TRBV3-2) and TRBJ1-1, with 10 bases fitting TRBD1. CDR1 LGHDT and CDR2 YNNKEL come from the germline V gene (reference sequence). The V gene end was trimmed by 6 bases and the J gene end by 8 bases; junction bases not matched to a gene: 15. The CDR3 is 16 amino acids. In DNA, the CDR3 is TGTGCCAGCAGGCCGACTCCGGGACAGGGGTCCCCAGAAGCTTTCTTT. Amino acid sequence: CASRPTPGQGSPEAFF.

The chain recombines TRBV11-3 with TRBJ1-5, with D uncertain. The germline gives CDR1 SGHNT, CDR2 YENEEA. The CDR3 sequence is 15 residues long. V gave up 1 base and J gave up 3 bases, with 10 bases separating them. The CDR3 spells CASSLVWRVNQPQHF. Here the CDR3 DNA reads TGTGCCAGCAGCTTAGTTTGGAGGGTCAATCAGCCCCAGCATTTT. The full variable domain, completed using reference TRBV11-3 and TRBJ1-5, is EAGVVQSPRYKIIEKKQPVAFWCNPISGHNTLYWYLQNLGQGPELLIRYENEEAVDDSQLPKDRFSAERLKGVDSTLKIQPAELGDSAVYLCASSLVWRVNQPQHFGDGTRLSIL.

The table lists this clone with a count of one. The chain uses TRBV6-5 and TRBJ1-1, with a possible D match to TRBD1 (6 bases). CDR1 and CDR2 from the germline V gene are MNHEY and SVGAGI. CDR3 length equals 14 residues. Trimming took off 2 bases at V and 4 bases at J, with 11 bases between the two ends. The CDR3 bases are TGTGCCAGCAGTTACACCGGGGGCCCCACTGAAGCTTTCTTT. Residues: CASSYTGGPTEAFF.

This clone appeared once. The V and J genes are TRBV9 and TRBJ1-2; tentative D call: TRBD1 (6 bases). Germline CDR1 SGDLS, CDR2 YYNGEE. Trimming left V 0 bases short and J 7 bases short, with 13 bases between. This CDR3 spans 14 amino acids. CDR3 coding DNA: TGTGCCAGCAGCGTAGGTCTGGGGGCGCGTGGCTACACCTTC. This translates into CASSVGLGARGYTF.

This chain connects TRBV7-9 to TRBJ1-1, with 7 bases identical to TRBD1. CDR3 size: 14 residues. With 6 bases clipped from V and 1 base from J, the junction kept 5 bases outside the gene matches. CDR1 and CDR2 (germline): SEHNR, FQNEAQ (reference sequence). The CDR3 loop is CASRPGGPNTEAFF. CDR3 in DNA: TGTGCCAGCAGACCAGGGGGACCGAACACTGAAGCTTTCTTT. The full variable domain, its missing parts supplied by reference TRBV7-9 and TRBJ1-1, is DTGVSQNPRHKITKRGQNVTFRCDPISEHNRLYWYRQTLGQGPEFLTYFQNEAQLEKSRLLSDRFSAERPKGSFSTLEIQRTEQGDSAMYLCASRPGGPNTEAFFGQGTRLTVV.

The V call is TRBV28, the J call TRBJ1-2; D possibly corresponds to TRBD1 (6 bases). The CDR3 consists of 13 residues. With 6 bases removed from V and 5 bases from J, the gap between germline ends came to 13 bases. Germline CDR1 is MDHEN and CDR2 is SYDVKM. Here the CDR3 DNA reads TGTGCCAGCAGCTACGGGGGCCGTTATGGCTACACCTTC. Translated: CASSYGGRYGYTF.

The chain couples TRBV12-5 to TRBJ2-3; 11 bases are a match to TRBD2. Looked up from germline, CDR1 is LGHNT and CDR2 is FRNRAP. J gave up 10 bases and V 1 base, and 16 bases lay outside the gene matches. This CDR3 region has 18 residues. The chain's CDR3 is CASGLGFTSGSSDVAQYF. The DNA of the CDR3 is TGTGCTAGTGGTTTGGGCTTCACTAGCGGGAGCTCAGACGTAGCGCAGTATTTT.

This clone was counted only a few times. The CDR3 loop reads CSAQVDVRNTEAFF. The CDR3 DNA follows: TGCAGCGCTCAGGTGGACGTCCGGAACACTGAAGCTTTCTTT. The chain employs TRBV29-1 and TRBJ1-1; D gene uncertain. The V gene's germline CDR1 is SQVTM and CDR2 ANQGSEA. CDR3 size: 14 residues. Trimming took 7 bases from V and 1 from J, leaving 16 bases between them.

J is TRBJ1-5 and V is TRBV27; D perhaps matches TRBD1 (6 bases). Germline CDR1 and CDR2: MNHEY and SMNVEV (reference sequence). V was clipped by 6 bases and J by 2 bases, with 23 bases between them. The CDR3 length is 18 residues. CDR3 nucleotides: TGTGCCAGCAGGAAACAGGGAACCACTCAAGGGGGCAATCAGCCCCAGCATTTT. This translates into CASRKQGTTQGGNQPQHF.

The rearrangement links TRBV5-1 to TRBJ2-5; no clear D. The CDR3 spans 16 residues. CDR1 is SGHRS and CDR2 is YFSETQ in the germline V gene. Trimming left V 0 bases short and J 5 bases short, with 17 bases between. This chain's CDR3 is CASSLGNQPAGETQYF. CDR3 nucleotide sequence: TGCGCCAGCAGCTTGGGTAATCAACCAGCCGGGGAGACCCAGTACTTC.

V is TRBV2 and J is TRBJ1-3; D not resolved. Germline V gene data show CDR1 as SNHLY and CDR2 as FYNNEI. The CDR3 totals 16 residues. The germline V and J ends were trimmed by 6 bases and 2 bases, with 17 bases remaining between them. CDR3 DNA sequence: TGTGCCAGCAGAACCGGGTGGGCGGAGGCTGGAAACACCATATATTTT. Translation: CASRTGWAEAGNTIYF.

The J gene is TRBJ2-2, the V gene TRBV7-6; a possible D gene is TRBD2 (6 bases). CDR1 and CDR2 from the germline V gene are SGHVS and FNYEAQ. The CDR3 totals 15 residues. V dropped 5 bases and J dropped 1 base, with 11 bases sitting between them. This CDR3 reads CASSHREMNTGELFF. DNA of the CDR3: TGTGCCAGCAGCCACCGGGAGATGAACACCGGGGAGCTGTTTTTT. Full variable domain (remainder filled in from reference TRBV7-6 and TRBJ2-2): GAGVSQSPRYKVTKRGQDVALRCDPISGHVSLYWYRQALGQGPEFLTYFNYEAQQDKSGLPNDRFSAERPEGSISTLTIQRTEQRDSAMYRCASSHREMNTGELFFGEGSRLTVL.

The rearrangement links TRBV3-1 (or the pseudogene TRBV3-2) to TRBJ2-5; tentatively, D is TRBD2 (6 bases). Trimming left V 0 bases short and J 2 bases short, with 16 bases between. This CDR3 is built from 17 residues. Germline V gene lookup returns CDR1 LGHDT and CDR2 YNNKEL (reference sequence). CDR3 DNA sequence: TGTGCCAGCAGCCAAGAGGGAACGGGAGCGGTTCAAGAGACCCAGTACTTC. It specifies CASSQEGTGAVQETQYF.